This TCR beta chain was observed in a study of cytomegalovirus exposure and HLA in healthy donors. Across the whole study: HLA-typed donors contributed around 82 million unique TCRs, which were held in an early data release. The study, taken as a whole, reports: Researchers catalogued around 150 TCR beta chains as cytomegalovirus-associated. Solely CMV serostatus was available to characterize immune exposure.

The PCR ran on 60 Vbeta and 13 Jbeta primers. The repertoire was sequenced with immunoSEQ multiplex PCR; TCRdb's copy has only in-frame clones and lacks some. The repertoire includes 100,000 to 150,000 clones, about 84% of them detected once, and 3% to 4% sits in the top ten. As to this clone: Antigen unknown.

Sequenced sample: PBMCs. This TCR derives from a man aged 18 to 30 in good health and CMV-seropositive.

CDR3 in amino acids: CASSFGTSGSNEQFF. In DNA, the CDR3 is TGTGCCAGCAGCTTTGGGACTAGCGGGTCGAATGAGCAGTTCTTC. The V call is TRBV7-2, the J call TRBJ2-1; 12 positions agree with TRBD2. Germline CDR1 SGHTA, CDR2 FQGNSA. V gave up 3 bases and J gave up 7 bases; unmatched junction bases: 4. The CDR3 contains 15 residues.